This T cell receptor beta chain emerged from a study of blood T cell repertoires in COVID-19. Study-level information: Samples representing acute and convalescent COVID-19 were sourced from the United States, Italy and Spain. T cells, B-cell-depleted T cells, or PBMCs provided the cDNA or gDNA that served as material.

The CDR3 is 18 residues long. Germline-derived CDR1 and CDR2 are MDHEN and SYDVKM. The J segment lost 0 bases and the V segment lost 5 bases, leaving 10 bases of the junction unmatched. Original analysis: Cell counts per sample came from amplifying reference gene primers. Clones were sequenced by immunoSEQ multiplex PCR, and TCRdb holds only the in-frame ones, with some missing. V, J and clone size derive from that table, while D and trimming were established from the DNA sequence. The data hold about 120,000 clones, with about 88% observed a single time. The V and J genes are TRBV28 and TRBJ1-6; TRBD1 matches at 7 bases. The receptor's source is a woman aged 70 to 79 who had recovered from COVID-19. The sequencing input was peripheral blood. The CDR3 reads CASSHLGDRTSYNSPLHF. The DNA for the CDR3 is TGTGCCAGCAGTCATCTTGGGGACAGAACCTCCTATAATTCACCCCTCCACTTT.